These 15 T cell receptor beta chains share one sample of origin, sequenced in a study of cytotoxic CD8 clonotypes in ibrutinib-treated CLL. Profiled with immunoSEQ multiplex PCR; TCRdb holds only in-frame clones, not every one. The data contain hundreds of thousands of clones, less than 75% of them singletons. The specimen was PBMCs, collected after 24 months of ibrutinib treatment. All receptors come from a human donor with chronic lymphocytic leukemia.

J is TRBJ2-5 and V is TRBV28, with 7 bases matching TRBD2. The CDR3 has 17 residues. Looked up from germline, CDR1 is MDHEN and CDR2 is SYDVKM. Losses at the gene ends were 6 bases for V and 7 bases for J; bases not matched to a gene: 20. The DNA for the CDR3 is TGTGCCAGCAGCCACCTTGGGAGCGGGGCCGACGTTGGGACCCAGTACTTC. Its protein is CASSHLGSGADVGTQYF.

J is TRBJ2-3 and V is TRBV6-5; possibly TRBD1 for D (5 bases). V dropped 4 bases and J dropped 2 bases, with 13 bases sitting between them. This CDR3 is built from 15 residues. Germline-derived CDR1 and CDR2 are MNHEY and SVGAGI. The CDR3 region has the DNA TGTGCCAGCAGTTTACAGGTATCGGTCACAGATACGCAGTATTTT. Translation: CASSLQVSVTDTQYF.

The chain is built from TRBV7-2 and TRBJ1-2, with 11 bases fitting TRBD1. J was trimmed by 7 bases and V by 5 bases; bases with no gene match: 6. The germline V gene encodes CDR1 SGHTA and CDR2 FQGNSA. The CDR3 consists of 14 residues. For the CDR3, the DNA is TGTGCCAGCAGCCTGGGACAGGGGGTCAGTGGCTACACCTTC. It specifies CASSLGQGVSGYTF.

In nucleotides, the CDR3 is TGTGCCAGCAGTTCGGAGACAAGGGGGGCGGGGGAGCAGTACTTC. Translating gives CASSSETRGAGEQYF. The V and J genes are TRBV6-5 and TRBJ2-7; D possibly uses TRBD1 or TRBD2 (6 bases each). The CDR3 has 15 residues. Trimming stripped 4 bases from V and 7 bases from J, with 20 bases between. CDR1 MNHEY and CDR2 SVGAGI come from the germline V gene.

The rearrangement joins TRBV5-1 to TRBJ2-2, with D perhaps TRBD2 (6 bases). This CDR3 is 13 amino acids long. Trimming removed 4 bases from V and 7 bases from J, with 11 bases in between. Germline loops: CDR1 SGHRS, CDR2 YFSETQ. In nucleotides, the CDR3 is TGCGCCAGCAGCCTGAATAGCGGCGGGGAGCTGTTTTTT. Protein: CASSLNSGGELFF.

This clone occurred once. The V gene is TRBV19, the J gene TRBJ2-7; D unresolved. Trimming took off 0 bases at V and 3 bases at J, with 15 bases between the two ends. The CDR3 is 16 amino acids. Germline V CDR1 and CDR2: LNHDA, SQIVND (reference sequence). The CDR3 is CASSIDQAWWGYEQYF. The DNA of the CDR3 is TGTGCCAGTAGTATAGACCAGGCCTGGTGGGGCTACGAGCAGTACTTC.

The V gene is TRBV2, the J gene TRBJ2-3; D is tentatively TRBD1 or TRBD2 (7 bases each). This CDR3 contains 16 residues. V lost 9 bases and J lost 2, with 21 bases in between. Germline V gene data show CDR1 as SNHLY and CDR2 as FYNNEI. Written as DNA, the CDR3 is TGTGCCAGAAGGGGGCGCGAAAGCGGGATCACAGATACGCAGTATTTT. Amino acid sequence: CARRGRESGITDTQYF.

The gene calls are TRBV29-1 and TRBJ2-7, with 7 bases that match TRBD2. Germline V gene data show CDR1 as SQVTM and CDR2 as ANQGSEA. V shed 0 bases, J shed 3 bases, and the junction held 8 bases outside the gene matches. This CDR3 contains 15 residues. In nucleotides, the CDR3 is TGCAGCGTTGAAGATGGGAGGGAGGCCATCTACGAGCAGTACTTC. Translated: CSVEDGREAIYEQYF.

This chain uses TRBV4-3 with TRBJ1-3; D remains ambiguous. The CDR3 sequence is 16 residues long. Trimming shortened V by 0 bases and J by 0 bases, and 9 bases separated the two germline ends. The germline V gene encodes CDR1 LGHNA and CDR2 YSLEER. The CDR3 loop reads CASSQDRSNSGNTIYF. CDR3 nucleotide sequence: TGCGCCAGCAGCCAAGATCGGTCTAACTCTGGAAACACCATATATTTT.

This chain connects TRBV5-4 to TRBJ2-7; 8 bases are shared with TRBD2. The CDR3 sequence is 15 residues long. Germline loops: CDR1 SGHNT, CDR2 YYREEE (reference sequence). J lost 1 base, V lost 4 bases, and 7 bases had no gene match. In DNA form, the CDR3 reads TGTGCCAGCAGCCCAACTAGCGGACAATCCTACGAGCAGTACTTC. The encoded protein is CASSPTSGQSYEQYF.

The chain employs TRBV7-3 and TRBJ2-1; D not resolved. Trimming took 1 base from V and 2 from J, leaving 9 bases between them. The CDR3 length is 15 residues. Germline V gives CDR1 SGHTA, CDR2 FQGTGA. The CDR3 sequence: CASSLNSKAYNEQFF. The CDR3 DNA is TGTGCCAGCAGCTTAAATTCGAAAGCCTACAATGAGCAGTTCTTC.

V is TRBV5-8 and J is TRBJ2-7, with unresolved D. V lost 9 bases to trimming and J lost 2 bases, with 12 bases between them. CDR1 is SGHTS, CDR2 YDEGEE, per germline. CDR3 length: 12 residues. The CDR3, as DNA: TGTGCCACCCGGATTTTGACCTACGAGCAGTACTTC. Amino acids: CATRILTYEQYF.

The chain joins TRBV9 to TRBJ2-7, with 10 bases fitting TRBD1. Germline V gives CDR1 SGDLS, CDR2 YYNGEE. V shed 4 bases, J shed 4 bases, and the junction held 5 bases outside the gene matches. The CDR3 has 14 residues. CDR3 protein: CASSTTGGNYEQYF. DNA for the CDR3: TGTGCCAGCAGCACGACAGGGGGCAATTACGAGCAGTACTTC.

This clone was counted between two and nine times. The chain joins TRBV9 to TRBJ2-3; no clear D gene. This CDR3 is 14 amino acids long. The ends were cut back, 6 bases at V and 2 bases at J, with 13 bases in the middle. CDR1 SGDLS and CDR2 YYNGEE come from the germline V gene. The CDR3 sequence: CASTKGRNTDTQYF. CDR3 in DNA: TGTGCCAGCACCAAAGGAAGGAACACAGATACGCAGTATTTT. Full variable domain (outside the CDR3, taken from reference TRBV9 and TRBJ2-3): DSGVTQTPKHLITATGQRVTLRCSPRSGDLSVYWYQQSLDQGLQFLIQYYNGEERAKGNILERFSAQQFPDLHSELNLSSLELGDSALYFCASTKGRNTDTQYFGPGTRLTVL.

This clone showed up just a few times. The rearrangement joins TRBV7-2 to TRBJ1-1; D unresolved. V was pared by 5 bases and J by 0 bases, with 7 bases between. The CDR3 runs 13 residues. Germline CDR1 reads SGHTA; CDR2 reads FQGNSA. The CDR3 protein is CASSRQMNTEAFF. CDR3 DNA: TGTGCCAGCAGCCGCCAGATGAACACTGAAGCTTTCTTT.